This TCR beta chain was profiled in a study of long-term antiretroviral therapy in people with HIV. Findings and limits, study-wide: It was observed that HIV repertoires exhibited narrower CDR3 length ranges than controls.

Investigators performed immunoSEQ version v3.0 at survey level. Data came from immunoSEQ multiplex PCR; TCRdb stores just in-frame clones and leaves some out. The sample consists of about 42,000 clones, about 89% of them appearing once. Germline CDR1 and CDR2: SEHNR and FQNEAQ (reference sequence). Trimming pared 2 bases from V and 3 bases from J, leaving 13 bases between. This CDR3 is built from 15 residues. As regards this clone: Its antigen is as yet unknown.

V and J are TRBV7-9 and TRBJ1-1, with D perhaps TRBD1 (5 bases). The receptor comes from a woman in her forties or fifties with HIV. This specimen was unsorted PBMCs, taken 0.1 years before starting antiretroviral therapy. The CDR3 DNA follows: TGTGCCAGCAGCTTATACGGCAGGGATCACACTGAAGCTTTCTTT. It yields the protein CASSLYGRDHTEAFF.